The clone carrying this TCR beta chain appeared a few times. The translated DNA and TCRdb's protein are not identical at residue 12; the protein here was translated from the DNA. Here the gene names and germline are mouse. The DNA ends 3 residues before the CDR3 does, and the rest of the CDR3 is filled in from the germline J gene. RNA was isolated and reverse transcribed to cDNA, the sequencing template. Libraries were prepared by immunoSEQ multiplex PCR; TCRdb keeps only in-frame clonotypes and omits some of them. The sample shows over 100,000 clones, no singletons; the ten largest hold around 20%. The sample is drawn from a study of CD8+ T cells in alopecia areata. Study-level background: Donors of skin were C3H/HeJ mice aged about 6-13 months with spontaneous alopecia, and recipients were roughly 7-11-week-old female C3H/HeJ mice.

V gave up 3 bases and J gave up 5 bases, with 11 bases separating them. Per germline, CDR1 NSQYPW and CDR2 LRSPGD (reference sequence). This CDR3 is 15 amino acids long. Sequencing input: lesional skin. This receptor was obtained from a C3H/HeJ mouse with alopecia areata. Mice of this strain are of MHC haplotype H2-k. V is TRBV1 and J is TRBJ1-6; possible D gene TRBD1, 6 bases. TRBJ1-6 is given ORF status, its function remaining uncertain. The part of the CDR3 DNA that was read is TGCACCTGCAGTGCGCCGGGACAAGATAATTCGCCC. Translation: CTCSAPGQDNSP. The entire CDR3 protein reads CTCSAPGQDNSPLYF.